What follows are 3 T cell receptor beta chains derived from one specimen sequenced in a study of blood T cell repertoires in COVID-19. Only in-frame clones appear in the TCRdb table, and some are missing; sequencing was by immunoSEQ multiplex PCR. The sample carries about 120,000 clones, 65% to 90% recorded once. The sequencing sample was made of peripheral blood. Receptor source: a human donor in a cohort sampled during active COVID-19.

The chain recombines TRBV10-3 with TRBJ2-5; D not resolved. The CDR3 is 13 residues long. V gave up 3 bases and J gave up 4 bases, with 9 bases separating them. Germline CDR1 is ENHRY and CDR2 is SYGVKD. In DNA, the CDR3 is TGTGCCATCAGTGACTGGGCAGCAGAGACCCAGTACTTC. This translates into CAISDWAAETQYF.

The rearrangement uses TRBV2 and TRBJ1-3; tentatively, D is TRBD1 (5 bases). The germline V and J ends were trimmed by 10 bases and 4 bases, with 11 bases remaining between them. Germline CDR1 reads SNHLY; CDR2 reads FYNNEI. The CDR3 is 12 amino acids. CDR3 region: CATEGLGNTIYF. CDR3 DNA: TGTGCCACCGAGGGACTCGGAAACACCATATATTTT.

The V call is TRBV19, the J call TRBJ1-5; 9 nucleotides align to TRBD1. This CDR3 spans 17 amino acids. V gave up 5 bases and J gave up 7 bases; unmatched junction bases: 15. Germline lookup yields CDR1 LNHDA and CDR2 SQIVND (reference sequence). The CDR3 bases are TGTGCCAGTAGTGTTCCTCCCGGGACAGGGCCGGGGCAGCCCCAGCATTTT. Translating gives CASSVPPGTGPGQPQHF.